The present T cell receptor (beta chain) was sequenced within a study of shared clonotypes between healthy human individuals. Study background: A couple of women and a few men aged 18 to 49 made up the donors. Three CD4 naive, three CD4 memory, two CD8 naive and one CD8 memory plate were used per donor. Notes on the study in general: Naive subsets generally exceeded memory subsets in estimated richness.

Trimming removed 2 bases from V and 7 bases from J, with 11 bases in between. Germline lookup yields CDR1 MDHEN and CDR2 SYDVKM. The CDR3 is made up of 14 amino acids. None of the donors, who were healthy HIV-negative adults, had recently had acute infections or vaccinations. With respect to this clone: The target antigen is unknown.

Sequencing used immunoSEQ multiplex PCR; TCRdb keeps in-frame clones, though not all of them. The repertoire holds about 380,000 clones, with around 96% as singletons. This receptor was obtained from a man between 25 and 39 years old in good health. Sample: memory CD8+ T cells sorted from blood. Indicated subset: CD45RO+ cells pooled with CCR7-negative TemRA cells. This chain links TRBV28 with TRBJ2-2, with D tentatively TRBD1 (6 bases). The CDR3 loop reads CASSLIRGNGELFF. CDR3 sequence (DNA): TGTGCCAGCAGTTTAATAAGGGGGAACGGGGAGCTGTTTTTT.